Detailed here is one T cell receptor (beta chain). Treatment here: oral pan-JAK inhibitor, 5-10 mg twice daily. CDR3 size: 14 residues. Germline values: CDR1 SGHVS, CDR2 FNYEAQ. V was cut by 1 base and J by 6 bases, with 11 bases left in between. The sample comes from a study of CD8+ T cells in alopecia areata. Reverse transcription of extracted RNA yielded cDNA, which provided the sequencing template. Method: immunoSEQ multiplex PCR; TCRdb's copy keeps in-frame clones and lacks some. The sample includes 90,000 or so clones, roughly two fifths of them seen just once. This TCR was sampled from a human donor with alopecia areata. The V gene is TRBV7-6, the J gene TRBJ2-3, with D uncertain. The specimen was CD8+ T cells sorted from blood, collected at week 24, from a patient treated with tofacitinib. CDR3 sequence reads: CASSLDSRMDTQYF. CDR3 sequence (DNA): TGTGCCAGCAGCTTAGACTCCAGGATGGATACGCAGTATTTT.